This TCR beta chain was captured in a study of primary melanoma T cells and metastatic recurrence. Study at large: Primary melanomas here were stage T2 to T4, over 1 mm thick. Study-wide points: Independent of thickness, ulceration, mitotic rate and age, T-cell fraction reportedly predicted outcome.

The assay was immunoSEQ multiplex PCR, and TCRdb's table has in-frame clones only and misses some. The sample lists about 450 clones; 85% were seen once. The V gene end was trimmed by 7 bases and the J gene end by 4 bases; junction bases not matched to a gene: 8. This CDR3 contains 16 residues. The germline gives CDR1 MNHGY, CDR2 SAAAGT. With regard to this clone: Its antigen is not identified.

Sequenced material: melanoma tumor tissue. The clonotype comes from a human donor with melanoma. V and J are TRBV6-8 and TRBJ2-5; 14 nucleotides match TRBD2. The CDR3 reads CASTKTSGGAGETQYF. CDR3 in DNA: TGTGCCAGCACCAAGACTAGCGGGGGGGCCGGAGAGACCCAGTACTTC.